One sample yielded the 21 T cell receptor beta chains listed below, sequenced in a study of blood T cell repertoires in COVID-19. Method: immunoSEQ multiplex PCR; TCRdb's copy keeps in-frame clones and lacks some. The sample includes around 300,000 clones, approximately 90% of them seen just once. The source material was peripheral blood. These receptors came from a woman in her 50s with active or convalescent COVID-19.

The gene calls are TRBV30 and TRBJ2-7; 9 bases fit TRBD1. This CDR3 has 14 amino acids. Germline lookup yields CDR1 GTSNPN and CDR2 SVGIG (reference sequence). The ends lost 0 bases at V and 6 bases at J; junction bases unmatched: 6. In DNA, the CDR3 is TGTGCCTGGAGTGTGGGGACAGGGTTGTCCGAGCAGTACTTC. Translating gives CAWSVGTGLSEQYF.

This chain joins TRBV5-4 and TRBJ2-7; no clear D gene. The CDR3 runs 13 residues. V lost 7 bases to trimming and J lost 7 bases, with 18 bases between them. Per the germline V gene, CDR1 is SGHNT and CDR2 is YYREEE (reference sequence). CDR3 region: CASSYESVGEQYF. Here the CDR3 DNA reads TGTGCCAGCTCTTATGAATCCGTCGGGGAGCAGTACTTC.

As to this clone: Distinct nucleotide sequences in the sample also encode this CDR3. The chain carries TRBV5-1 and TRBJ1-6; D may be TRBD1 (5 bases). Between the trimmed V and J ends, which lost 7 bases and 7 bases, there was a span of 12 bases. CDR1 is SGHRS, CDR2 YFSETQ, per germline. This CDR3 is 13 amino acids long. The CDR3 here is CASSQGTNSPLHF. The CDR3 DNA reads TGCGCCAGCTCGCAGGGAACCAATTCACCCCTCCACTTT.

This chain links TRBV5-5 with TRBJ2-7, with D perhaps matching TRBD1 (5 bases). The CDR3 length is 12 residues. Germline loops: CDR1 SGHKS, CDR2 YYEKEE (reference sequence). The V end lost 2 bases, the J end lost 6 bases, and 9 bases lay between the germline ends. The CDR3 bases are TGTGCCAGCAGCTTTTTTGGGGCCGAGCAGTACTTC. Its translation: CASSFFGAEQYF.

The chain employs TRBV11-1 and TRBJ2-5; 7 bases agree with TRBD1. The germline CDR1 and CDR2 sequences are SGHAT and FQDESV (reference sequence). The J segment lost 1 base and the V segment lost 7 bases, leaving 9 bases of the junction unmatched. The CDR3 is 15 amino acids. Written as DNA, the CDR3 is TGTGCCAGCACCAAGATCGGGACAGCCCAAGAGACCCAGTACTTC. Protein product: CASTKIGTAQETQYF.

There are a few counts of this clone. The genes are TRBV4-1 and TRBJ2-7; D unresolved. Germline assignment: CDR1 MGHRA and CDR2 YSYEKL. The CDR3 runs 15 residues. V lost 0 bases to trimming and J lost 4 bases, with 13 bases between them. CDR3 protein: CASSQDADFLYEQYF. In nucleotides, the CDR3 is TGCGCCAGCAGCCAAGATGCCGACTTCCTATACGAGCAGTACTTC.

The V gene is TRBV9, the J gene TRBJ2-2; 14 bases are a match to TRBD2. The CDR3 is 19 residues long. J gave up 0 bases and V 7 bases, and 11 bases lay outside the gene matches. CDR1 is SGDLS and CDR2 is YYNGEE in the germline V gene. The CDR3 loop is CASEGGLAGDYANTGELFF. The DNA of the CDR3 is TGTGCCAGCGAGGGGGGACTAGCGGGAGACTACGCGAACACCGGGGAGCTGTTTTTT.

The chain carries TRBV5-1 and TRBJ1-2; D is uncertain. V shed 0 bases and J shed 3 bases, with 12 bases lying between them. CDR1 SGHRS and CDR2 YFSETQ come from the germline V gene. The CDR3 runs to 15 residues. The CDR3 here is CASSLVMGRDYGYTF. CDR3 nucleotide sequence: TGCGCCAGCAGCTTGGTAATGGGCAGAGACTATGGCTACACCTTC.

In DNA, the CDR3 is TGTGCCAGCAGATCAAAGCGGGGGGTTCGGTACGAGCAGTACTTC. The encoded protein is CASRSKRGVRYEQYF. The chain links TRBV11-2 to TRBJ2-7; 9 bases fit TRBD2. J gave up 4 bases and V 6 bases, and 10 bases lay outside the gene matches. Germline loops: CDR1 SGHAT, CDR2 FQNNGV. CDR3 length: 15 residues.

This chain links TRBV6-5 with TRBJ2-7, with a possible D match to TRBD1 (6 bases). The V gene lost 2 bases and the J gene lost 0 bases, with 11 bases spanning the gap. The CDR3 covers 15 residues. CDR1 MNHEY and CDR2 SVGAGI come from the germline V gene. CDR3 DNA: TGTGCCAGCAGTTACGACAGGCGGAGCTCCTACGAGCAGTACTTC. Translating gives CASSYDRRSSYEQYF.

This rearrangement joins TRBV30 to TRBJ1-3; TRBD1 aligns across 7 bases. The CDR3 consists of 13 residues. CDR1 and CDR2 from the germline V gene are GTSNPN and SVGIG (reference sequence). Trimming at V came to 5 bases and at J to 5 bases, leaving 6 bases not matched to a gene. The CDR3 DNA reads as TGTGCCTGGGGATCGACAGGGAGAAACACCATATATTTT. This encodes CAWGSTGRNTIYF.

This sequence joins TRBV5-1 and TRBJ2-1; tentative D call: TRBD1 (6 bases). CDR1 is SGHRS, CDR2 YFSETQ, per germline. The CDR3 length is 13 residues. With 9 bases removed from V and 0 bases from J, the gap between germline ends came to 10 bases. This chain's CDR3 is CATRDTSYNEQFF. In DNA, the CDR3 is TGCGCCACCAGGGACACCTCCTACAATGAGCAGTTCTTC. Full variable domain (missing parts from reference TRBV5-1 and TRBJ2-1): KAGVTQTPRYLIKTRGQQVTLSCSPISGHRSVSWYQQTPGQGLQFLFEYFSETQRNKGNFPGRFSGRQFSNSRSEMNVSTLELGDSALYLCATRDTSYNEQFFGPGTRLTVL.

This chain's CDR3 is CASSLIHFSGSRNEQFF. The CDR3 DNA reads as TGTGCCAGCAGCTTAATCCACTTCAGCGGGAGTAGGAATGAGCAGTTCTTC. The rearrangement links TRBV7-3 to TRBJ2-1; 8 positions agree with TRBD2. CDR1 SGHTA and CDR2 FQGTGA come from the germline V gene. The CDR3 loop spans 17 amino acids. V lost 1 base to trimming and J lost 7 bases; unmatched junction nucleotides: 12.

The V and J genes are TRBV7-9 and TRBJ1-5; D might be TRBD1 (6 bases). The CDR3 runs 13 residues. V lost 7 bases and J lost 7, with 14 bases in between. Germline CDR1 is SEHNR and CDR2 is FQNEAQ (reference sequence). CDR3 loop: CASTLQGEQPQHF. The CDR3 region has the DNA TGTGCCAGCACATTACAGGGAGAACAGCCCCAGCATTTT.

The V gene is TRBV4-1, the J gene TRBJ1-5, with D uncertain. The CDR3 has 16 residues. Germline lookup yields CDR1 MGHRA and CDR2 YSYEKL. With 1 base removed from V and 0 bases from J, the gap between germline ends came to 10 bases. The CDR3: CASSQGGGYSNQPQHF. The CDR3 DNA reads TGCGCCAGCAGCCAAGGAGGTGGTTATAGCAATCAGCCCCAGCATTTT.

The chain combines TRBV6-5 with TRBJ2-7; D gene unclear. Germline assignment: CDR1 MNHEY and CDR2 SVGAGI. The V end lost 10 bases, the J end lost 0 bases, and 16 bases lay between the germline ends. The CDR3 spans 14 residues. The CDR3 loop is CATQSATYSYEQYF. CDR3 bases: TGTGCCACGCAATCCGCTACTTACTCCTACGAGCAGTACTTC.

The V and J genes are TRBV14 and TRBJ1-2; D gene ambiguous. Per the germline V gene, CDR1 is SGHDN and CDR2 is FVKESK. Trimming took off 4 bases at V and 2 bases at J, with 5 bases between the two ends. The CDR3 is 12 residues long. The CDR3 sequence is CASSPQNYGYTF. CDR3 coding DNA: TGTGCCAGCAGCCCCCAGAACTATGGCTACACCTTC.

The chain uses TRBV6-5 and TRBJ1-5; D gene uncertain. The V end lost 6 bases, the J end lost 4 bases, and 16 bases lay between the germline ends. Germline values: CDR1 MNHEY, CDR2 SVGAGI. The CDR3 is 15 residues long. The DNA for the CDR3 is TGTGCCAGCAGCAGGCAGGTTAGTGCAAATCAGCCCCAGCATTTT. Translated, it gives CASSRQVSANQPQHF.

The V gene is TRBV19, the J gene TRBJ1-2, with 8 bases identical to TRBD1. Trimming at V came to 5 bases and at J to 2 bases, leaving 7 bases not matched to a gene. The V gene's germline CDR1 is LNHDA and CDR2 SQIVND (reference sequence). The CDR3 covers 15 residues. CDR3 bases: TGTGCCAGTAGTGCTGCAGGGGGCGCGAACTATGGCTACACCTTC. Amino acid sequence: CASSAAGGANYGYTF.

V usage is TRBV5-1 and J usage is TRBJ2-5; D is undetermined. Germline CDR1 SGHRS, CDR2 YFSETQ. This CDR3 contains 13 residues. V was clipped by 3 bases and J by 2 bases, with 8 bases between them. Here the CDR3 reads CASSSAKQETQYF. The DNA for the CDR3 is TGCGCCAGCAGCTCCGCGAAGCAAGAGACCCAGTACTTC.

This clone has just one count. This chain links TRBV7-9 with TRBJ1-1, with 9 bases matching TRBD1. CDR1 and CDR2 (germline): SEHNR, FQNEAQ (reference sequence). Germline trimming cut 5 bases from V and 5 bases from J; bases unmatched to any gene: 9. This CDR3 spans 15 amino acids. CDR3 amino acids: CASSRWTGDKTEAFF. The CDR3 nucleotides are TGTGCCAGCAGCAGATGGACAGGGGATAAGACTGAAGCTTTCTTT.